This T cell receptor beta chain was recorded in a study of blood T cell repertoires in COVID-19. The wider study: Whether acute or convalescent, the COVID-19 samples came from the United States, Italy and Spain. Sample material is recorded as cDNA or gDNA derived from T cells, B-cell-depleted T cells, or PBMCs.

Germline lookup yields CDR1 LNHDA and CDR2 SQIVND (reference sequence). Between the trimmed V and J ends, which lost 5 bases and 0 bases, there was a span of 14 bases. The CDR3 runs to 16 residues. The Seattle patients, enrolled during active infection, were followed longitudinally. Under the authors' procedure: Researchers report that nucleated cell counts were estimated from reference gene primer amplification. Measured with immunoSEQ multiplex PCR; TCRdb has only the in-frame clones, and not every one. D and trimming come from the DNA, and the V and J calls and clone size come from that table. The table lists around 190,000 clones, more than 80% of them singletons, with about 11% in the top ten.

The rearrangement joins TRBV19 to TRBJ1-5; maybe TRBD1 (5 bases). This clonotype was sampled from a woman between 40 and 50 years old with COVID-19, enrolled during active disease. The sequencing input was peripheral blood. The CDR3 DNA sequence: TGTGCCAGTAGTCCCGGGACTTCATATAGCAATCAGCCCCAGCATTTT. It encodes CASSPGTSYSNQPQHF.